The present TCR beta chain was sequenced within a study of cytomegalovirus exposure and HLA in healthy donors. Overall study context: The use of the same platform for the approximately 110 validation repertoires and the 550 to 850 first-cohort repertoires was reported by a later analysis.

Clones were read by immunoSEQ multiplex PCR, and TCRdb kept only the in-frame ones, dropping some. The sample has about 160,000 clones, under 90% seen once. Worth noting for this clone: What it binds is not known.

Germline V lookup: CDR1 DFQATT, CDR2 SNEGSKA (reference sequence). Trimming shortened V by 6 bases and J by 4 bases, and 10 bases separated the two germline ends. There are 11 residues in the CDR3. Study conclusions and caveats: The study put 150 to 200 TCR beta chains on its list as cytomegalovirus-associated. Most TCR sequences showed up rarely, but some public TCRs showed up in many donors.

The sequencing sample was made of PBMCs. This receptor was obtained from a woman aged 18-35 years in good health and CMV-seropositive. The chain links TRBV20-1 to TRBJ2-7; D not resolved. CDR3 sequence (DNA): TGCAGTGCCCTCTACCTTTACGAGCAGTACTTC. Encoded protein: CSALYLYEQYF.